This T cell receptor beta chain is drawn from a study of identifying expanded T cells in peripheral blood. Data came from immunoSEQ multiplex PCR; TCRdb stores just in-frame clones and leaves some out. This sample has under 110,000 clones, with around 88% found just once. Whole-study results and caveats: Technical replicates showed roughly 1.2 changed clones; two weeks around 15; four weeks 19. Across healthy donors, higher total template counts meant significantly greater approximately two-week count variance.

During the collection period, no donor immune events like infections were recorded. As regards this clone: Its antigen is still unknown.

Sequenced material: blood. This TCR was recovered from a person aged 18 to 70 in good health.

The CDR3 here is CASRATGGSYNEQFF. CDR3 nucleotides: TGTGCCAGCAGAGCGACAGGGGGCTCGTACAATGAGCAGTTCTTC. The chain employs TRBV9 and TRBJ2-1, with TRBD1 matching 10 bases. The CDR3 is 15 residues long. Germline V CDR1 and CDR2: SGDLS, YYNGEE. V gave up 5 bases and J gave up 4 bases; unmatched junction bases: 6.